Each of the 25 T cell receptor beta chains below was sequenced from the same sample in a study of cytomegalovirus exposure and HLA in healthy donors. PCR was performed using 60 Vbeta and 13 Jbeta primers. TCRdb keeps only in-frame clones here, not all; method: immunoSEQ multiplex PCR. The table has around 160,000 clones, more than 75% seen once; the top ten hold about 1.5%. Sequenced sample: PBMCs. Every receptor here comes from a male donor in good health and CMV-seronegative.

The chain uses TRBV5-5 and TRBJ2-3; 7 nucleotides line up with TRBD1. The CDR3 has 14 amino acids. Germline trimming cut 6 bases from V and 1 base from J; bases unmatched to any gene: 5. Germline V gene sequence: CDR1 SGHKS, CDR2 YYEKEE (reference sequence). In DNA, the CDR3 is TGTGCCAGCAACCGGGACAGACGCACAGATACGCAGTATTTT. Its protein product is CASNRDRRTDTQYF.

The gene calls are TRBV4-1 and TRBJ2-7; unclear D gene. CDR3 size: 14 residues. Germline-derived CDR1 and CDR2 are MGHRA and YSYEKL. V was clipped by 0 bases and J by 1 base, with 7 bases between them. The CDR3 DNA sequence: TGCGCCAGCAGCCAAGACCCCATGTCCTACGAGCAGTACTTC. Translated: CASSQDPMSYEQYF.

This clone was observed a handful of times. The CDR3 nucleotides read TGTGCCAGCTCACCAGACAGGCAGAAGCCCCAGCATTTT. Its translation: CASSPDRQKPQHF. V gene TRBV18 combines with J gene TRBJ1-5; a weak D match, TRBD1 (6 bases). Germline V gives CDR1 KGHSH, CDR2 LQKENI. This CDR3 has 13 amino acids. The V and J ends lost 2 bases and 8 bases respectively, with 10 bases between them.

CDR3 DNA: TGTGCCAGCAGCTCCGGACAGGGGGCTCGTTCTGGAAACACCATATATTTT. Translation: CASSSGQGARSGNTIYF. V gene TRBV7-2 combines with J gene TRBJ1-3, with TRBD1 identical over 11 bases. V shed 4 bases, J shed 1 base, and the junction held 6 bases outside the gene matches. The CDR3 extends over 17 amino acids. Per germline, CDR1 SGHTA and CDR2 FQGNSA.

V usage is TRBV18 and J usage is TRBJ1-2, with TRBD1 matching over 8 bases. The junction had 0 bases not matched to a gene; V was cut back by 3 bases and J by 6 bases. Germline lookup yields CDR1 KGHSH and CDR2 LQKENI. This CDR3 is 12 amino acids long. The CDR3 region has the DNA TGTGCCAGCTCACCGACAGGGGATGGCTACACCTTC. Its translation: CASSPTGDGYTF.

The V call is TRBV7-9, the J call TRBJ2-7; D is possibly TRBD1 (6 bases). Looked up from germline, CDR1 is SEHNR and CDR2 is FQNEAQ (reference sequence). The V gene lost 1 base and the J gene lost 4 bases, with 11 bases spanning the gap. The CDR3 covers 14 residues. Written as DNA, the CDR3 is TGTGCCAGCAGCTTAGAGGACAGTCCTTACGAGCAGTACTTC. This translates into CASSLEDSPYEQYF.

V usage is TRBV11-2 and J usage is TRBJ1-4; no firm D call. Trimming took off 2 bases at V and 3 bases at J, with 10 bases between the two ends. This CDR3 region has 15 residues. Germline V gene lookup returns CDR1 SGHAT and CDR2 FQNNGV. The DNA for the CDR3 is TGTGCCAGCAGCTTAATGTCAGGATCTAATGAAAAACTGTTTTTT. It translates to CASSLMSGSNEKLFF.

This rearrangement joins TRBV13 to TRBJ1-1, with unresolved D. Germline V gene sequence: CDR1 PRHDT, CDR2 FYEKMQ (reference sequence). The CDR3 has 10 residues. This chain's CDR3 is CGAGGTEAFF. CDR3 sequence (DNA): TGTGGCGCAGGTGGCACTGAAGCTTTCTTT.

CDR3 protein: CASSQESVRSYEQYF. The CDR3 DNA sequence: TGTGCCAGCAGCCAAGAGTCGGTCAGGTCCTACGAGCAGTACTTC. The V call is TRBV4-2, the J call TRBJ2-7; unclear D gene. The CDR3 extends over 15 amino acids. Per the germline V gene, CDR1 is LGHNA and CDR2 is YNFKEQ. Trimming left V 0 bases short and J 1 base short, with 10 bases between.

This sequence joins TRBV14 and TRBJ2-3; D perhaps matches TRBD1 (5 bases). Germline V gene sequence: CDR1 SGHDN, CDR2 FVKESK. Trimming removed 0 bases at V and 2 bases at J, with 9 bases between. The CDR3 spans 15 residues. DNA for the CDR3: TGTGCCAGCAGCCAAGATGGCAGGGTCACAGATACGCAGTATTTT. Amino acid sequence: CASSQDGRVTDTQYF.

This chain joins TRBV9 and TRBJ2-1; a weak D match, TRBD2 (5 bases). The CDR3 length is 15 residues. From germline, CDR1 is SGDLS and CDR2 YYNGEE. V was clipped by 0 bases and J by 7 bases, with 14 bases between them. The chain's CDR3 is CASSVEDSWENEQFF. For the CDR3, the DNA is TGTGCCAGCAGCGTAGAAGACTCCTGGGAGAATGAGCAGTTCTTC.

This chain links TRBV6-5 with TRBJ2-3; 11 bases are shared with TRBD2. The CDR3 spans 16 residues. From germline, CDR1 is MNHEY and CDR2 SVGAGI. With V trimmed by 0 bases and J by 3 bases, 2 bases remained unmatched. CDR3 nucleotides: TGTGCCAGCAGTTACTCGCGGACTAGCGGGACAGATACGCAGTATTTT. It specifies CASSYSRTSGTDTQYF.

This chain joins TRBV7-3 and TRBJ2-1, with 7 bases that match TRBD1. Trimming cost V 4 bases and J 6 bases; bases outside gene matches: 0. Looked up from germline, CDR1 is SGHTA and CDR2 is FQGTGA. The CDR3 has 12 amino acids. CDR3 in amino acids: CASSSGGNEQFF. The CDR3 DNA reads as TGTGCCAGCAGCTCAGGGGGCAATGAGCAGTTCTTC.

The chain carries TRBV4-3 and TRBJ2-3, with 9 bases identical to TRBD2. The V gene's germline CDR1 is LGHNA and CDR2 YSLEER. Unmatched junction bases numbered 4, after V lost 1 base and J lost 2 bases. The CDR3 is 16 residues long. CDR3 DNA sequence: TGCGCCAGCAGCCAAGGGAAGCGGGGGGACACAGATACGCAGTATTTT. Protein product: CASSQGKRGDTDTQYF.

This clone was recorded a few times. CDR3 in DNA: TGTGCCAGCAGCTACGACCGGGACAGGGTCGGTGGCTACACCTTC. Translated, it gives CASSYDRDRVGGYTF. This chain links TRBV7-2 with TRBJ1-2; TRBD1 matches at 9 bases. After removal of 4 bases from V and 7 bases from J, the junction contained 10 bases not matched to a gene. Germline V gene data show CDR1 as SGHTA and CDR2 as FQGNSA. The CDR3 runs to 15 residues.

The chain carries TRBV29-1 and TRBJ2-4; D might be TRBD1 (5 bases). Germline V gives CDR1 SQVTM, CDR2 ANQGSEA. V shed 0 bases and J shed 6 bases, with 12 bases lying between them. This CDR3 is built from 14 residues. The CDR3 loop is CSVEDDGRVNIQYF. CDR3 DNA sequence: TGCAGCGTTGAAGACGACGGCAGGGTAAACATTCAGTACTTC.

This clone appeared a few times. V gene TRBV6-5 combines with J gene TRBJ1-2; 9 bases line up with TRBD1. Germline V gene lookup returns CDR1 MNHEY and CDR2 SVGAGI. The CDR3 sequence is 13 residues long. V dropped 6 bases and J dropped 4; count of bases not matched to a gene: 3. The CDR3 DNA is TGTGCCAGCAGATTGACAGGGGGCTATGGCTACACCTTC. Its translation is CASRLTGGYGYTF.

V gene TRBV6-4 combines with J gene TRBJ1-2; 7 bases line up with TRBD1. J lost 0 bases, V lost 0 bases, and 10 bases had no gene match. The CDR3 consists of 18 residues. Germline loops: CDR1 MRHNA, CDR2 SNTAGT. CDR3 bases: TGTGCCAGCAGTGACTCCCCCAGGGGGGAGAAAGCTAACTATGGCTACACCTTC. Amino acid sequence: CASSDSPRGEKANYGYTF.

To note about this clone: A junction boundary mismatches the germline segment, possibly from a read error. The chain carries TRBV7-9 and TRBJ2-7, with D perhaps TRBD2 (5 bases). CDR3 size: 14 residues. The germline CDR1 and CDR2 sequences are SEHNR and FQNEAQ (reference sequence). The CDR3 DNA sequence: TGTTCCAGCAGCTTCGGCGGGTTTATCTACGAGCAGTACTTC. Residues: CSSSFGGFIYEQYF.

The chain uses TRBV11-2 and TRBJ2-7; TRBD1 matches at 7 bases. Losses at the gene ends were 5 bases for V and 2 bases for J; bases not matched to a gene: 3. The CDR3 totals 13 residues. CDR1 and CDR2 (germline): SGHAT, FQNNGV. The CDR3 nucleotides read TGTGCCAGCAGCCCCGGGACAGCCTACGAGCAGTACTTC. Residues: CASSPGTAYEQYF.

This sequence joins TRBV5-4 and TRBJ1-3, with a weak D call TRBD1 (6 bases). Deletions cut 1 base from V and 2 bases from J, with 10 bases between. CDR1 is SGHNT and CDR2 is YYREEE in the germline V gene (reference sequence). This CDR3 spans 15 amino acids. The CDR3 DNA reads as TGTGCCAGCAGCTTGCAGGCAGGGGCTGGAAACACCATATATTTT. Protein product: CASSLQAGAGNTIYF. The variable domain in full, completed from reference TRBV5-4 and TRBJ1-3, reads ETGVTQSPTHLIKTRGQQVTLRCSSQSGHNTVSWYQQALGQGPQFIFQYYREEENGRGNFPPRFSGLQFPNYSSELNVNALELDDSALYLCASSLQAGAGNTIYFGEGSWLTVV.

The V call is TRBV4-3, the J call TRBJ2-5, with TRBD1 matching over 8 bases. Looked up from germline, CDR1 is LGHNA and CDR2 is YSLEER. The CDR3 runs 15 residues. J was trimmed by 5 bases and V by 3 bases; bases with no gene match: 8. The chain's CDR3 is CASSHPQGAGETQYF. DNA of the CDR3: TGCGCCAGCAGCCACCCCCAGGGGGCAGGGGAGACCCAGTACTTC.

The chain carries TRBV5-8 and TRBJ2-1; TRBD1 matches 8 bases. CDR1 SGHTS and CDR2 YDEGEE come from the germline V gene. V lost 4 bases, J lost 7 bases, and 4 bases stayed unmatched. The CDR3 covers 13 residues. The chain's CDR3 is CASSGRTGNEQFF. CDR3 in DNA: TGTGCCAGCAGCGGCAGGACAGGGAATGAGCAGTTCTTC.

This sequence joins TRBV5-5 and TRBJ2-1; 7 bases match TRBD2. Trimming removed 0 bases from V and 6 bases from J; junction bases left unmatched: 3. The CDR3 is 14 amino acids. Germline CDR1 and CDR2: SGHKS and YYEKEE (reference sequence). CDR3 loop: CASSLVGGSNEQFF. CDR3 DNA sequence: TGTGCCAGCAGCTTGGTGGGGGGGTCCAATGAGCAGTTCTTC. Using reference TRBV5-5 and TRBJ2-1 for the parts outside the CDR3, the full variable domain is DAGVTQSPTHLIKTRGQQVTLRCSPISGHKSVSWYQQVLGQGPQFIFQYYEKEERGRGNFPDRFSARQFPNYSSELNVNALLLGDSALYLCASSLVGGSNEQFFGPGTRLTVL.

The rearrangement links TRBV5-1 to TRBJ2-1; TRBD1 aligns across 7 bases. With 5 bases clipped from V and 3 bases from J, the junction kept 8 bases outside the gene matches. The CDR3 is made up of 15 amino acids. Germline V gene sequence: CDR1 SGHRS, CDR2 YFSETQ. CDR3 in amino acids: CASRPDRAIYNEQFF. CDR3 nucleotides: TGCGCCAGCAGACCCGACAGGGCAATCTACAATGAGCAGTTCTTC.